This TCR beta chain was retrieved from a study of T-cell reconstitution after alpha-beta-depleted transplantation in children. Regarding the study as a whole: Fresh T-cell production supplied most of the T-cell counts and diversity seen one year after transplant.

This CDR3 contains 16 residues. V gave up 2 bases and J gave up 3 bases, with 14 bases separating them. In germline, CDR1 is ENHRY, CDR2 SYGVKD. Unique molecular identifiers were built into the TCRbeta library. Using its own MiXCR run on the PCR reads, TCRdb lists one record per CDR3 protein. The profile shows about 150,000 distinct CDR3 sequences, 11% of them singletons. This clonotype appeared many times. Its antigen remains unidentified. The clonotype originates from a boy aged 2 to 10 with acute myeloid leukemia, due to receive a stem cell transplant. The chain is built from TRBV10-3 and TRBJ2-1; D is perhaps TRBD1 (6 bases). The sequencing here drew on PBMCs, taken before TCRalphabeta/CD19-depleted stem cell transplant. The CDR3 is CAISERGSGSYNEQFF. CDR3 coding DNA: TGTGCCATCAGTGAGAGGGGGTCGGGCAGCTACAATGAGCAGTTCTTC.